This T cell receptor (beta chain) was sequenced during a study of CD8 T cells in Susac syndrome. The patients who served as multiple sclerosis controls were treatment-naive and had stable or active relapsing-remitting disease that fulfilled the revised McDonald criteria. RNA, at about 0.45 to 1 ug, was reverse transcribed with random hexamers. Multiplex immunoSEQ PCR targeted 54 Vbeta and 13 Jbeta TCR beta segments. MiXCR, run by TCRdb on the immunoSEQ multiplex PCR reads, gives a single entry per CDR3 protein. This table holds approximately 220,000 distinct CDR3 sequences, roughly nine tenths found once. Trimming removed 4 bases from V and 0 bases from J, with 15 bases in between. Germline lookup yields CDR1 GTSNPN and CDR2 SVGIG (reference sequence). CDR3 length equals 15 residues.

The V and J genes are TRBV30 and TRBJ2-5; maybe TRBD1 (6 bases). The clonotype comes from a human donor with multiple sclerosis. Sample: CD8+ T cells from PBMCs. DNA of the CDR3: TGTGCCTGGAAGCCGGGACACTCGTACCAAGAGACCCAGTACTTC. Translating it yields CAWKPGHSYQETQYF.